A single sample gave rise to the 2 T cell receptor beta chains below, sequenced in a study of a mutant IDH1 vaccine in newly diagnosed glioma. TCRdb's table, derived via immunoSEQ multiplex PCR, lists solely in-frame clones and lacks some. This table has 40,000 to 50,000 clones, approximately 72% appearing once. Their recognized antigens are unknown. This sample's time point: week 23, last vaccination. Mutant IDH1 20-mer peptide, at 300 ug, made up each vaccine dose, with topical imiquimod. The specimen comprised PBMCs, sampled from a glioma patient whose treatment included an IDH1 peptide vaccine. The source is a man aged 50-60 years with glioma.

This clone was counted a few times. This rearrangement joins TRBV9 to TRBJ2-3, with 7 bases identical to TRBD1. The junction had 7 bases not matched to a gene; V was cut back by 1 base and J by 5 bases. The germline gives CDR1 SGDLS, CDR2 YYNGEE. The CDR3 has 15 amino acids. CDR3: CASSVRDRARDTQYF. The CDR3 coding sequence is TGTGCCAGCAGCGTACGGGACAGAGCAAGAGATACGCAGTATTTT.

V gene TRBV30 combines with J gene TRBJ1-6, with D possibly matching TRBD1 (6 bases). The CDR3 sequence is 13 residues long. Germline values: CDR1 GTSNPN, CDR2 SVGIG (reference sequence). Trimming took off 4 bases at V and 7 bases at J, with 11 bases between the two ends. The CDR3 DNA reads as TGTGCCTGGAAGGGACAAAACAATTCACCCCTCCACTTT. Amino acid sequence: CAWKGQNNSPLHF.